These 17 T cell receptor beta chains were sequenced from one sample in a study of CD8 T cells in Susac syndrome. Reverse transcription of about 0.5 to 1 ug RNA used random hexamers. TCRdb re-called the immunoSEQ multiplex PCR reads through MiXCR, storing one row per CDR3 protein. The sample has around 100,000 distinct CDR3 sequences; nearly 97% are singletons. Material: CD8+ T cells from PBMCs. Source of these receptors: a human donor with Susac syndrome.

V gene TRBV15 combines with J gene TRBJ2-1; D not resolved. Germline CDR1 reads LNHNV; CDR2 reads YYDKDF (reference sequence). Trimming cost V 1 base and J 8 bases, with 3 bases left between them. This CDR3 has 11 residues. The CDR3 region is CATSRADEQFF. The DNA of the CDR3 is TGTGCCACCAGCAGAGCCGATGAGCAGTTCTTC.

This CDR3 reads CASSPTENYNEQFF. DNA of the CDR3: TGTGCCAGCAGCCCAACAGAAAACTACAATGAGCAGTTCTTC. The chain links TRBV3-1 to TRBJ2-1; D remains unclear. V lost 4 bases, J lost 3 bases, and 10 bases lay in between. CDR1 is LGHDT, CDR2 YNNKEL, per germline (reference sequence). The CDR3 length is 14 residues.

The chain links TRBV29-1 to TRBJ2-4; TRBD1 agrees at 7 bases. In germline, CDR1 is SQVTM, CDR2 ANQGSEA. CDR3 size: 14 residues. V lost 7 bases and J lost 2; bases outside the gene matches: 8. CDR3 DNA: TGCAGCGAGAAAGACAGGGCGCCCAAAAACATTCAGTACTTC. This sequence encodes CSEKDRAPKNIQYF. Together with reference TRBV29-1 and TRBJ2-4, the CDR3 gives the full variable domain: SAVISQKPSRDICQRGTSLTIQCQVDSQVTMMFWYRQQPGQSLTLIATANQGSEATYESGFVIDKFPISRPNLTFSTLTVSNMSPEDSSIYLCSEKDRAPKNIQYFGAGTRLSVL.

This rearrangement joins TRBV28 to TRBJ2-7; 8 nucleotides align to TRBD2. Germline V gene lookup returns CDR1 MDHEN and CDR2 SYDVKM. The trim removed 6 bases at V and 0 bases at J, leaving 13 bases unmatched. The CDR3 spans 17 residues. CDR3 DNA sequence: TGTGCCAGCAGCCATGCCTCCGGGGGGGGCCTCTCCTACGAGCAGTACTTC. Amino acid sequence: CASSHASGGGLSYEQYF. The variable domain in full, completed from reference TRBV28 and TRBJ2-7, reads DVKVTQSSRYLVKRTGEKVFLECVQDMDHENMFWYRQDPGLGLRLIYFSYDVKMKEKGDIPEGYSVSREKKERFSLILESASTNQTSMYLCASSHASGGGLSYEQYFGPGTRLTVT.

V gene TRBV12-5 combines with J gene TRBJ2-3; 8 bases agree with TRBD1. This CDR3 spans 15 amino acids. Looked up from germline, CDR1 is LGHNT and CDR2 is FRNRAP. The J segment lost 3 bases and the V segment lost 6 bases, leaving 8 bases of the junction unmatched. The CDR3 sequence is CASGTSTGATDTQYF. Written as DNA, the CDR3 is TGTGCTAGTGGAACTTCGACAGGGGCGACAGATACGCAGTATTTT.

The J gene is TRBJ1-2, the V gene TRBV3-1; tentative D call: TRBD1 (5 bases). The CDR3 sequence is 16 residues long. V was cut by 1 base and J by 8 bases, with 20 bases left in between. In germline, CDR1 is LGHDT, CDR2 YNNKEL (reference sequence). CDR3 region: CASSQVQVPGGRGYTF. As DNA, the CDR3 is TGTGCCAGCAGCCAAGTTCAGGTTCCTGGGGGAAGGGGCTACACCTTC.

The genes are TRBV2 and TRBJ1-5; no reliable D call. Trimming pared 6 bases from V and 2 bases from J, leaving 17 bases between. The CDR3 runs to 16 residues. Germline loops: CDR1 SNHLY, CDR2 FYNNEI. CDR3 sequence: CASRPGLYRGNQPQHF. The CDR3 coding sequence is TGTGCCAGCAGGCCCGGCCTATACCGTGGCAATCAGCCCCAGCATTTT.

The chain joins TRBV5-1 to TRBJ2-7; D not resolved. V was trimmed by 5 bases and J by 3 bases, leaving 12 bases between them. Germline V gene data show CDR1 as SGHRS and CDR2 as YFSETQ. This CDR3 is built from 13 residues. The CDR3 protein is CASSSYSNYEQYF. DNA for the CDR3: TGCGCCAGCAGTTCTTACTCCAACTACGAGCAGTACTTC.

The V call is TRBV12-3 or TRBV12-4, the J call TRBJ1-1; TRBD1 is a possible D gene (5 bases). The CDR3 totals 11 residues. The V gene lost 8 bases and the J gene lost 7 bases, with 11 bases spanning the gap. The CDR3: CASSLRGEAFF. The CDR3 coding sequence is TGTGCCAGCTCCTTAAGGGGTGAAGCTTTCTTT.

The chain couples TRBV28 to TRBJ2-7, with a tentative D call TRBD1 (5 bases). Germline CDR1 reads MDHEN; CDR2 reads SYDVKM. Trimming removed 5 bases from V and 0 bases from J, with 17 bases in between. The CDR3 has 16 amino acids. The CDR3 nucleotides read TGTGCCAGCAGTATTGCTGTGACAGAGAGCTCCTACGAGCAGTACTTC. It yields the protein CASSIAVTESSYEQYF.

The V gene is TRBV29-1, the J gene TRBJ2-7; D unclear. Between the trimmed V and J ends, which lost 4 bases and 7 bases, there was a span of 11 bases. Germline V lookup: CDR1 SQVTM, CDR2 ANQGSEA. The CDR3 loop spans 11 amino acids. CDR3 amino acids: CSVAPGWEQYF. The CDR3 DNA sequence: TGCAGCGTTGCCCCTGGGTGGGAGCAGTACTTC.

The gene calls are TRBV7-9 and TRBJ2-3; D is possibly TRBD1 (5 bases). Germline CDR1 is SEHNR and CDR2 is FQNEAQ (reference sequence). Trimming left V 7 bases short and J 4 bases short, with 12 bases between. CDR3 size: 13 residues. The DNA for the CDR3 is TGTGCCAGCACCTTTAGGGGCCCAGATACGCAGTATTTT. The encoded protein is CASTFRGPDTQYF.

The V gene is TRBV21-1, the J gene TRBJ2-5; TRBD2, as called in the table, went unchecked against the DNA. TRBV21-1 is termed a pseudogene. The CDR3 is 14 amino acids. CDR3 in amino acids: CASASFGSQETQYF. CDR3 in DNA: TGTGCCAGCGCGAGTTTCGGGAGCCAGGAGACCCAGTACTTC.

V is TRBV12-3 or TRBV12-4 and J is TRBJ2-3, with 8 bases fitting TRBD1. CDR3 size: 15 residues. The V gene end was trimmed by 6 bases and the J gene end by 7 bases; junction bases not matched to a gene: 12. The CDR3: CASRFRGQGANTQYF. In DNA, the CDR3 is TGTGCCAGCAGGTTTAGGGGGCAGGGGGCTAATACGCAGTATTTT.

This chain joins TRBV6-1 and TRBJ1-2; tentative D call: TRBD1 (6 bases). This CDR3 is 10 amino acids long. Per the germline V gene, CDR1 is MNHNS and CDR2 is SASEGT. The V and J ends lost 6 bases and 12 bases respectively, with 11 bases between them. This CDR3 reads CASSGQKHTF. The DNA for the CDR3 is TGTGCCAGCAGCGGACAGAAACACACCTTC.

This clonotype was recorded once. The CDR3 DNA follows: TGTGCCACCAGCAGAGATCGCGGGGGTTCCTACGAGCAGTACTTC. It is translated as CATSRDRGGSYEQYF. The V and J genes are TRBV15 and TRBJ2-7; 7 nucleotides agree with TRBD2. The germline CDR1 and CDR2 sequences are LNHNV and YYDKDF (reference sequence). V shed 0 bases, J shed 1 base, and the junction held 3 bases outside the gene matches. The CDR3 covers 15 residues.

J is TRBJ2-5 and V is TRBV24-1; D remains ambiguous. From germline, CDR1 is KGHDR and CDR2 SFDVKD. V was pared by 0 bases and J by 5 bases, with 3 bases between. The CDR3 length is 12 residues. CDR3 sequence reads: CATSDLAETQYF. CDR3 nucleotides: TGTGCCACCAGTGATTTGGCGGAGACCCAGTACTTC.